A selection of T cell receptor beta chains follows, all from one sample in a study of cytomegalovirus exposure and HLA in healthy donors. The repertoire was sequenced with immunoSEQ multiplex PCR; TCRdb's copy has only in-frame clones and lacks some. The sample carries roughly 270,000 clones, roughly 90% recorded once. Sequenced input: PBMCs. These receptors originate from a woman aged 18-30 years in good health and CMV-seronegative. CDR3s include the opening cysteine and the closing phenylalanine or tryptophan. Each record gives: V gene, J gene, CDR3 protein.

>TRBV27|TRBJ1-2
CASGTLNGYTF
>TRBV27|TRBJ2-7
CASSRGGTGAYEQYF
>TRBV11-1|TRBJ2-7
CASRSTSGSAYEQYF
>TRBV27|TRBJ1-5
CASSLSKGQGYQPQHF
>TRBV9|TRBJ2-5
CASSVGDNRPETQYF
>TRBV6-5|TRBJ1-2
CASSPRSDYGYTF
>TRBV28|TRBJ1-5
CASREHPRPQHF
>TRBV19|TRBJ2-7
CASSLVAGSSYEQYF
>TRBV28|TRBJ2-7
CASKLAGVHEQYF
>TRBV27|TRBJ1-1
CASSLLMGQSMNTEAFF
>TRBV6-5|TRBJ2-7
CASSYTGYEQYF
>TRBV9|TRBJ2-7
CASRSGTGGDEQYF
>TRBV4-3|TRBJ1-5
CASSSEGGMPQHF
>TRBV6-1|TRBJ1-2
CASSAIQGARAYGYTF
>TRBV2|TRBJ2-2
CASSGRAGSGELFF
>TRBV28|TRBJ1-4
CASISSGTEKLFF
>TRBV27|TRBJ2-1
CASSEETSGRAHEQFF
>TRBV6-1|TRBJ1-1
CASRAGGYTEAFF
>TRBV2|TRBJ2-3
CASRSSIKTTGTDTQYF
>TRBV14|TRBJ2-7
CASSPLAGGSYEQYF